These 21 T cell receptor beta chains were sequenced from one sample in a study of T cells in Graves' hyperthyroidism and ophthalmopathy. Amplified regions were TCR beta CDR3 sequences from RNA transcripts. Primed by the HTBI set, a first-round RT-PCR was run on the TCR CDR3. Using its own MiXCR run on the multiplex PCR reads, TCRdb lists one record per CDR3 protein. The table shows 660,000 or so distinct CDR3 sequences, with roughly 20% occurring only once. Sequencing input: blood. The receptors originated from a man younger than 40 with Graves' ophthalmopathy.

The rearrangement joins TRBV7-2 to TRBJ2-3; 8 bases are a match to TRBD1. Germline values: CDR1 SGHTA, CDR2 FQGNSA. The CDR3 has 17 amino acids. The V gene end was trimmed by 1 base and the J gene end by 6 bases; junction bases not matched to a gene: 12. The CDR3 here is CASSLVGQGARYDTQYF. The CDR3 DNA is TGTGCCAGCAGCTTAGTCGGGCAGGGGGCACGGTATGATACGCAGTATTTT.

This clonotype was detected many times. The chain employs TRBV6-6 and TRBJ1-1, with D perhaps matching TRBD1 (6 bases). In germline, CDR1 is MNHNY, CDR2 SVGAGI (reference sequence). There are 17 residues in the CDR3. Trimming shortened V by 0 bases and J by 3 bases, and 17 bases separated the two germline ends. This CDR3 is CASSYSIGGAWDTEAFF. CDR3 in DNA: TGTGCCAGCAGTTACTCGATAGGGGGGGCGTGGGACACTGAAGCTTTCTTT.

This clonotype occurred many times. This sequence joins TRBV2 and TRBJ1-5; 8 bases match TRBD1. The CDR3 has 16 residues. V trimming: 2 bases; J trimming: 9 bases; junction bases outside the gene matches: 12. Germline V lookup: CDR1 SNHLY, CDR2 FYNNEI. This chain's CDR3 is CASSEIGRTGTRPQHF. The CDR3 DNA is TGTGCCAGCAGTGAAATCGGCCGGACAGGGACGCGGCCCCAGCATTTT.

This clonotype was observed once. A much larger clonotype is one base distant, so this may be a read error. J is TRBJ2-7 and V is TRBV7-9; D is possibly TRBD1 or TRBD2 (5 bases each). The CDR3 covers 16 residues. The germline CDR1 and CDR2 sequences are SEHNR and FQNEAQ (reference sequence). V was shortened by 3 bases and J by 0 bases, with 15 bases between the two germline ends. The DNA for the CDR3 is TGTGCCAGCAGCTTTGAGGGTTTTGGGACCTCCTACGAGCAGTACTTC. Translating it yields CASSFEGFGTSYEQYF.

V gene TRBV7-8 combines with J gene TRBJ1-5; D unclear. This CDR3 region has 16 residues. The germline CDR1 and CDR2 sequences are SGHVS and FQNEAQ. The germline V and J ends were trimmed by 5 bases and 0 bases, with 14 bases remaining between them. CDR3 in amino acids: CASSPEPGYSNQPQHF. DNA for the CDR3: TGTGCCAGCAGCCCCGAACCAGGCTATAGCAATCAGCCCCAGCATTTT.

The chain employs TRBV12-3 or TRBV12-4 and TRBJ1-2; TRBD1 matches at 7 bases. This CDR3 contains 15 residues. The trim removed 4 bases at V and 6 bases at J, leaving 11 bases unmatched. The CDR3 nucleotides are TGTGCCAGCAGTTCCGGGGGAGGGGGCGAAGATGGCTACACCTTC. Translation: CASSSGGGGEDGYTF.

This clonotype was seen ten or more times. The chain recombines TRBV2 with TRBJ2-6, with a possible D match to TRBD2 (5 bases). The CDR3 is made up of 15 amino acids. Germline V gene lookup returns CDR1 SNHLY and CDR2 FYNNEI. With 3 bases removed from V and 4 bases from J, the gap between germline ends came to 10 bases. For the CDR3, the DNA is TGTGCCAGCAGTGACGGGGTCTCAGGGGCCAACGTCCTGACTTTC. It translates to CASSDGVSGANVLTF.

The gene calls are TRBV2 and TRBJ2-7; D is unclear. CDR3 size: 13 residues. V was trimmed by 0 bases and J by 4 bases, leaving 7 bases between them. CDR1 and CDR2 (germline): SNHLY, FYNNEI. CDR3 residues: CASSEALPYEQYF. CDR3 nucleotide sequence: TGTGCCAGCAGTGAAGCCTTACCGTACGAGCAGTACTTC.

This clonotype occurred a few times. The chain employs TRBV7-9 and TRBJ2-1; possibly TRBD1 for D (7 bases). The CDR3 covers 17 residues. V lost 4 bases and J 7 bases, leaving 23 bases between the germline ends. Germline CDR1 SEHNR, CDR2 FQNEAQ (reference sequence). CDR3 coding DNA: TGTGCCAGCAGCTCTCAAAGGAGGGGGCGCAGGGATAATGAGCAGTTCTTC. It codes for CASSSQRRGRRDNEQFF.

The rearrangement links TRBV10-3 to TRBJ1-2; TRBD1 might be the D (6 bases). Trimming removed 2 bases at V and 4 bases at J, with 14 bases between. The CDR3 totals 15 residues. The germline CDR1 and CDR2 sequences are ENHRY and SYGVKD. The CDR3 is CAISELLRGRYGYTF. The CDR3 DNA reads as TGTGCCATCAGTGAGCTACTACGGGGGCGCTATGGCTACACCTTC.

Of note for this clonotype: One base away lies a much larger clone, so this may be a sequencing read error. V is TRBV12-3 or TRBV12-4 and J is TRBJ2-6; D is ambiguous. The CDR3 runs 13 residues. The CDR3 here is CASSIAGANVLTF. As DNA, the CDR3 is TGTGCCAGCAGTATAGCTGGGGCCAACGTCCTGACTTTC.

This clonotype has a handful of counts. This chain joins TRBV6-2 or TRBV6-3 and TRBJ2-7; tentative D call: TRBD1 (6 bases). V was shortened by 3 bases and J by 0 bases, with 12 bases between the two germline ends. In germline, CDR1 is MNHEY, CDR2 SVGEGT. The CDR3 loop spans 15 amino acids. CDR3 region: CASSYDRPISYEQYF. CDR3 bases: TGTGCCAGCAGTTATGACAGGCCCATCTCCTACGAGCAGTACTTC.

The CDR3 DNA reads TGCGCCAGCAGCCAAGAAGGGGCAGGTGGGGCCTACGAGCAGTACTTC. Translating gives CASSQEGAGGAYEQYF. The genes are TRBV4-1 and TRBJ2-7; D possibly corresponds to TRBD1 (5 bases). The germline V gene encodes CDR1 MGHRA and CDR2 YSYEKL. The CDR3 extends over 16 amino acids. V lost 0 bases and J lost 2, with 14 bases in between.

The J gene is TRBJ2-7, the V gene TRBV19; a weak D match, TRBD1 (6 bases). This CDR3 is built from 14 residues. Germline assignment: CDR1 LNHDA and CDR2 SQIVND (reference sequence). The V gene lost 5 bases and the J gene lost 3 bases, with 14 bases spanning the gap. CDR3 region: CASSLGRGVYEQYF. The CDR3 region has the DNA TGTGCCAGTAGTCTGGGCAGGGGAGTCTACGAGCAGTACTTC.

This clonotype has more than one count but fewer than ten. The V call is TRBV5-6, the J call TRBJ1-2, with D perhaps TRBD1 (5 bases). CDR3 length: 12 residues. The germline CDR1 and CDR2 sequences are SGHDT and YYEEEE. V was clipped by 0 bases and J by 10 bases, with 10 bases between them. The CDR3 coding sequence is TGTGCCAGCAGCTTGGTGCAGGGTTACTACACCTTC. This sequence encodes CASSLVQGYYTF. Supplemented by reference TRBV5-6 and TRBJ1-2, the full variable domain reads DAGVTQSPTHLIKTRGQQVTLRCSPKSGHDTVSWYQQALGQGPQFIFQYYEEEERQRGNFPDRFSGHQFPNYSSELNVNALLLGDSALYLCASSLVQGYYTFGSGTRLTVV.

The CDR3 coding sequence is TGCAGCGTGGTCTCTCTAGCGGGAATTCGGGAGACCCAGTACTTC. It codes for CSVVSLAGIRETQYF. The chain uses TRBV29-1 and TRBJ2-5; 9 positions agree with TRBD2. The junction had 13 bases not matched to a gene; V was cut back by 6 bases and J by 5 bases. CDR3 size: 15 residues. CDR1 is SQVTM and CDR2 is ANQGSEA in the germline V gene. Drawing the rest from reference TRBV29-1 and TRBJ2-5, the complete variable domain is SAVISQKPSRDICQRGTSLTIQCQVDSQVTMMFWYRQQPGQSLTLIATANQGSEATYESGFVIDKFPISRPNLTFSTLTVSNMSPEDSSIYLCSVVSLAGIRETQYFGPGTRLLVL.

This clonotype appeared a single time. This chain's CDR3 is CASGRGQGSGGYTF. The CDR3 DNA reads TGTGCCAGCGGGCGGGGACAGGGTTCGGGTGGCTACACCTTC. The chain has TRBV6-1 and TRBJ1-2, with 9 bases lining up with TRBD1. The CDR3 is made up of 14 amino acids. Germline-derived CDR1 and CDR2 are MNHNS and SASEGT. V trimming: 8 bases; J trimming: 7 bases; junction bases outside the gene matches: 11.

With regard to this clonotype: A junction boundary mismatches the germline segment, possibly from a read error. This chain uses TRBV6-1 with TRBJ2-2, with 13 positions matching TRBD2. This CDR3 has 17 amino acids. Per germline, CDR1 MNHNS and CDR2 SASEGT. The CDR3 protein is CASSLTSGRADTGEPFF. In nucleotides, the CDR3 is TGTGCCAGCAGTCTTACTAGCGGGAGGGCTGACACCGGGGAGCCGTTTTTT.

At least ten counts were recorded for this clonotype. This chain uses TRBV5-5 with TRBJ2-7; 10 bases map to TRBD1. The length of the CDR3 is 15 residues. V shed 5 bases, J shed 0 bases, and the junction held 5 bases outside the gene matches. Germline loops: CDR1 SGHKS, CDR2 YYEKEE (reference sequence). The CDR3 region is CASSLGQGLSYEQYF. CDR3 nucleotides: TGTGCCAGCAGTCTGGGACAGGGGCTCTCCTACGAGCAGTACTTC.

At least ten counts were recorded for this clonotype. The V gene is TRBV7-2, the J gene TRBJ2-7; 9 bases agree with TRBD1. Unmatched junction bases numbered 8, after V lost 7 bases and J lost 4 bases. This CDR3 region has 14 residues. Germline lookup yields CDR1 SGHTA and CDR2 FQGNSA. DNA of the CDR3: TGTGCCAGCATGAGGACAGGGGAATCATACGAGCAGTACTTC. Amino acids: CASMRTGESYEQYF.

This clonotype has more than one count but fewer than ten. The V call is TRBV4-1, the J call TRBJ2-7; D may be TRBD1 (6 bases). V lost 1 base to trimming and J lost 2 bases, with 9 bases between them. There are 14 residues in the CDR3. CDR1 MGHRA and CDR2 YSYEKL come from the germline V gene. CDR3 protein: CASSQVGGTYEQYF. The CDR3 nucleotides read TGCGCCAGCAGCCAAGTAGGGGGAACCTACGAGCAGTACTTC.